This T cell receptor beta chain came from a study of blood T cells in healthy people across ages. General observations from the study: In these data, TCR beta diversity tracked strongly with naive T cell percentage.

Through a sample-barcoded 5' primer and a J-beta primer mix, a second PCR was run for about 6 to 11 cycles. TCRdb re-called the 5' RACE reads with MiXCR, one entry per CDR3 protein. The sample yields 650,000 to 700,000 distinct CDR3 sequences, roughly half seen once. Details on this clonotype: Its antigen is not known.

This CDR3 comprises 15 residues. V was pared by 2 bases and J by 4 bases, with 12 bases between. Looked up from germline, CDR1 is MNHEY and CDR2 is SVGAGI. The chain couples TRBV6-5 to TRBJ2-1, with D perhaps matching TRBD2 (7 bases). Sequencing was done on a sample of blood. The source is an elderly woman in good health. The CDR3 is CASSYSGTNYNEQFF. CDR3 sequence (DNA): TGTGCCAGCAGTTACAGCGGGACAAATTACAATGAGCAGTTCTTC.